Presented here are 32 T cell receptor beta chains from one specimen sequenced in a study of Graves' ophthalmopathy and Graves' hyperthyroidism. TCR beta CDR3 amplification used RNA transcripts. Scientists carried out first-round RT-PCR using HTBI primers and then a second-round multiplex PCR. TCRdb independently ran MiXCR on the multiplex PCR reads; one entry per CDR3 protein. The sample yields about 640,000 distinct CDR3 sequences, about two fifths seen once. Material for sequencing was peripheral blood. Receptor source: an adult man with Graves' ophthalmopathy.

The chain carries TRBV6-6 and TRBJ2-2; weak D call: TRBD1 (6 bases). Germline V gene data show CDR1 as MNHNY and CDR2 as SVGAGI (reference sequence). The CDR3 runs 14 residues. The V end lost 7 bases, the J end lost 3 bases, and 12 bases lay between the germline ends. For the CDR3, the DNA is TGTGCCAGCATGCAGGGGCACGACACCGGGGAGCTGTTTTTT. Its translation: CASMQGHDTGELFF.

Many counts were recorded for this clonotype. The chain combines TRBV12-3 or TRBV12-4 with TRBJ2-7; a possible D gene is TRBD2 (6 bases). Trimming stripped 6 bases from V and 3 bases from J, with 15 bases between. This CDR3 contains 14 residues. The CDR3 DNA sequence: TGTGCCAGCAGCGTAGGAGGGAGCATCTACGAGCAGTACTTC. This codes for CASSVGGSIYEQYF.

The chain joins TRBV10-3 to TRBJ1-5; D may be TRBD1 (5 bases). This CDR3 spans 15 amino acids. V shed 10 bases and J shed 7 bases, with 23 bases lying between them. Looked up from germline, CDR1 is ENHRY and CDR2 is SYGVKD. As DNA, the CDR3 is TGTGCCAGCACCCCTAGAGGTCCAGGGCGACAGCCCCAGCATTTT. It codes for CASTPRGPGRQPQHF.

The genes are TRBV4-1 and TRBJ2-5; 10 bases map to TRBD1. The CDR3 length is 15 residues. V lost 3 bases and J lost 4; bases outside the gene matches: 5. Germline V gene lookup returns CDR1 MGHRA and CDR2 YSYEKL. For the CDR3, the DNA is TGCGCCAGCAGCCATCCGACAGGGGGCATAGAGACCCAGTACTTC. It encodes CASSHPTGGIETQYF.

This clonotype was counted at least ten times. The junction does not match germline at one end; this may be a read error. V gene TRBV10-3 combines with J gene TRBJ1-6; D remains unclear. The CDR3 is 15 amino acids. From germline, CDR1 is ENHRY and CDR2 SYGVKD. This chain's CDR3 is CASSPWRRGNSPLHF. The DNA for the CDR3 is TGTGCCAGCAGTCCGTGGAGGAGAGGTAATTCACCCCTCCACTTT.

The V gene is TRBV7-3, the J gene TRBJ1-1; TRBD1 agrees at 12 bases. CDR1 SGHTA and CDR2 FQGTGA come from the germline V gene. This CDR3 contains 18 residues. After removal of 5 bases from V and 5 bases from J, the junction contained 15 bases not matched to a gene. DNA for the CDR3: TGTGCCAGCAGCCGAGGAACCGGGACAGGGGGCTTGCAAACTGAAGCTTTCTTT. This codes for CASSRGTGTGGLQTEAFF.

The chain joins TRBV5-6 to TRBJ2-5, with D perhaps matching TRBD1 (5 bases). Looked up from germline, CDR1 is SGHDT and CDR2 is YYEEEE. Trimming took off 5 bases at V and 2 bases at J, with 13 bases between the two ends. This CDR3 has 14 residues. CDR3 protein: CASSSSRGQETQYF. The CDR3 DNA is TGTGCCAGCAGTTCTTCTAGGGGACAAGAGACCCAGTACTTC.

The chain has TRBV3-1 and TRBJ2-5; 12 bases match TRBD2. Germline CDR1 LGHDT, CDR2 YNNKEL (reference sequence). Losses at the gene ends were 4 bases for V and 5 bases for J; bases not matched to a gene: 8. CDR3 length: 16 amino acids. The CDR3 bases are TGTGCCAGCAGCCCCAAACTAGCGGGAGGAGGGGAGACCCAGTACTTC. Translated: CASSPKLAGGGETQYF.

This clonotype is judged medium-sized. This chain connects TRBV29-1 to TRBJ1-2; D possibly corresponds to TRBD1 (5 bases). The V and J ends lost 4 bases and 7 bases respectively, with 16 bases between them. Germline-derived CDR1 and CDR2 are SQVTM and ANQGSEA. This CDR3 region has 13 residues. CDR3 sequence reads: CSVAGDGPSGYTF. The DNA of the CDR3 is TGCAGCGTTGCCGGGGACGGCCCTTCTGGCTACACCTTC.

This clonotype was detected many times. The chain recombines TRBV5-1 with TRBJ1-2; D perhaps matches TRBD1 (6 bases). Germline V gene lookup returns CDR1 SGHRS and CDR2 YFSETQ. V was trimmed by 0 bases and J by 7 bases, leaving 13 bases between them. The CDR3 totals 14 residues. CDR3 DNA: TGCGCCAGCAGCTTGGAAACCCAACAGGGTGGCTACACCTTC. Protein product: CASSLETQQGGYTF.

Ten or more counts support this clonotype. V usage is TRBV20-1 and J usage is TRBJ1-4; tentative D call: TRBD1 (5 bases). V lost 0 bases to trimming and J lost 5 bases, with 10 bases between them. This CDR3 is 14 amino acids long. CDR1 DFQATT and CDR2 SNEGSKA come from the germline V gene (reference sequence). The CDR3 spells CSARDSQENEKLFF. The CDR3 DNA follows: TGCAGTGCTAGAGATTCACAGGAAAATGAAAAACTGTTTTTT.

This clonotype occurred a few times. The chain uses TRBV10-3 and TRBJ1-1; D possibly corresponds to TRBD1 (6 bases). Trimming took off 10 bases at V and 0 bases at J, with 15 bases between the two ends. This CDR3 spans 14 amino acids. The germline V gene encodes CDR1 ENHRY and CDR2 SYGVKD. The CDR3 spells CASRYRDLNTEAFF. CDR3 DNA sequence: TGTGCCAGCAGATACAGGGATCTGAACACTGAAGCTTTCTTT.

In this sample, this clonotype turned up many times. This chain links TRBV15 with TRBJ1-5; no definite D call. Trimming removed 1 base from V and 6 bases from J, with 7 bases in between. The CDR3 loop spans 13 amino acids. The germline V gene has CDR1 LNHNV and CDR2 YYDKDF (reference sequence). The CDR3 here is CATSRGAGQPQHF. Here the CDR3 DNA reads TGTGCCACCAGCAGAGGGGCCGGTCAGCCCCAGCATTTT.

The chain uses TRBV24-1 and TRBJ1-2; possible D gene TRBD1, 6 bases. Germline V lookup: CDR1 KGHDR, CDR2 SFDVKD. The ends were cut back, 11 bases at V and 11 bases at J, with 29 bases in the middle. The length of the CDR3 is 15 residues. In DNA form, the CDR3 reads TGTGCCAGCAGCTACCGGGAAACAGGGAGTGGCGGTTACACCTTC. Translated: CASSYRETGSGGYTF.

This clonotype was seen at least ten times. This sequence joins TRBV7-6 and TRBJ1-2; possible D gene TRBD1, 6 bases. Between the trimmed V and J ends, which lost 5 bases and 7 bases, there was a span of 14 bases. This CDR3 has 13 residues. Per the germline V gene, CDR1 is SGHVS and CDR2 is FNYEAQ. Here the CDR3 DNA reads TGTGCCAGCAGCGTAGGCCAAGGGGGTGGCTACACCTTC. The encoded protein is CASSVGQGGGYTF.

This clonotype has ten or more counts. The rearrangement joins TRBV6-5 to TRBJ1-2; D possibly corresponds to TRBD1 (5 bases). There are 15 residues in the CDR3. The ends were cut back, 0 bases at V and 3 bases at J, with 11 bases in the middle. In germline, CDR1 is MNHEY, CDR2 SVGAGI. CDR3 coding DNA: TGTGCCAGCAGTTACTCGCTACAGGTTGACTATGGCTACACCTTC. Its translation is CASSYSLQVDYGYTF.

As for this clonotype: At one of its ends the junction is not consistent with the germline gene, which may arise from a read error. The chain carries TRBV5-1 and TRBJ2-2, with 8 bases aligning to TRBD2. This CDR3 is built from 14 residues. CDR1 and CDR2 (germline): SGHRS, YFSETQ. This CDR3 reads CASSQSGGFRELFF. In DNA, the CDR3 is TGTGCCAGCAGCCAAAGCGGGGGTTTCCGGGAGCTGTTTTTT.

The rearrangement joins TRBV6-2 or TRBV6-3 to TRBJ2-5, with 8 bases aligning to TRBD2. CDR3 size: 17 residues. The V gene's germline CDR1 is MNHEY and CDR2 SVGEGT. V was pared by 2 bases and J by 5 bases, with 13 bases of the junction left unmatched. CDR3 protein: CASSYRYSGGRVETQYF. For the CDR3, the DNA is TGTGCCAGCAGTTACCGGTACAGCGGGGGACGGGTGGAGACCCAGTACTTC.

V and J are TRBV5-1 and TRBJ2-7; TRBD1 might be the D (5 bases). V lost 4 bases and J 2 bases, leaving 19 bases between the germline ends. CDR1 SGHRS and CDR2 YFSETQ come from the germline V gene. The CDR3 is made up of 16 amino acids. In nucleotides, the CDR3 is TGCGCCAGCAGCGTTGGAACCGGACAACCGCCCTACGAGCAGTACTTC. As protein: CASSVGTGQPPYEQYF.

The chain is built from TRBV29-1 and TRBJ1-2; 8 positions match TRBD1. The V gene's germline CDR1 is SQVTM and CDR2 ANQGSEA. The CDR3 totals 13 residues. CDR3 nucleotide sequence: TGCACTTACACTCCGGACAGGGTCTATGGCTACACCTTC. As protein: CTYTPDRVYGYTF.

As to this clonotype: Here the CDR3 omits its conserved ending phenylalanine or tryptophan, so a read error is the likely source. The chain has TRBV5-6 and TRBJ1-1; D remains unclear. Trimming cost V 4 bases and J 7 bases, with 14 bases left between them. The CDR3 length is 13 residues. Per germline, CDR1 SGHDT and CDR2 YYEEEE. The CDR3 DNA follows: TGTGCCAGCAGCCCGAACGAAGGGAATGAAGCTTTCCTT. This encodes CASSPNEGNEAFL.

This clonotype was detected ten times or more. This chain connects TRBV10-2 to TRBJ1-5; no firm D call. Between the trimmed V and J ends, which lost 4 bases and 3 bases, there was a span of 7 bases. In germline, CDR1 is WSHSY, CDR2 SAAADI. This CDR3 has 13 residues. The CDR3 sequence is CASSVQYNQPQHF. The CDR3 DNA sequence: TGCGCCAGCAGTGTTCAGTACAATCAGCCCCAGCATTTT.

DNA of the CDR3: TGTGCCACCAGTGGTCGACGCAGAATTAGCAATCAGCCCCAGCATTTT. Amino acids: CATSGRRRISNQPQHF. The chain carries TRBV24-1 and TRBJ1-5; D is uncertain. CDR1 and CDR2 (germline): KGHDR, SFDVKD. The CDR3 is 16 residues long. The germline V and J ends were trimmed by 5 bases and 0 bases, with 13 bases remaining between them.

This clonotype was picked up many times. This rearrangement joins TRBV2 to TRBJ2-5; no definite D call. The V end lost 1 base, the J end lost 5 bases, and 11 bases lay between the germline ends. The germline V gene has CDR1 SNHLY and CDR2 FYNNEI. The CDR3 covers 14 residues. CDR3 DNA sequence: TGTGCCAGCAGTGAAGTCAGGTCGGTGGAGACCCAGTACTTC. Residues: CASSEVRSVETQYF.

The chain joins TRBV29-1 to TRBJ2-7; a weak D match, TRBD1 (5 bases). Germline CDR1 SQVTM, CDR2 ANQGSEA. This CDR3 spans 12 amino acids. The CDR3 nucleotides read TGCAGTTTGGGTGACAGCTCCTACGAGCAGTACTTC. Amino acids: CSLGDSSYEQYF.

The chain has TRBV24-1 and TRBJ2-7; the match to TRBD1 covers 9 bases. CDR1 and CDR2 (germline): KGHDR, SFDVKD. CDR3 size: 13 residues. The trim removed 9 bases at V and 7 bases at J, leaving 9 bases unmatched. The CDR3 reads CATEDGTGQEQYF. The CDR3 bases are TGTGCCACCGAGGACGGGACAGGGCAAGAGCAGTACTTC.

This chain links TRBV12-5 with TRBJ2-7, with TRBD2 identical over 8 bases. Per the germline V gene, CDR1 is LGHNT and CDR2 is FRNRAP. CDR3 length: 13 residues. V lost 6 bases, J lost 7 bases, and 8 bases stayed unmatched. CDR3 in amino acids: CASGPGGPGEQYF. The CDR3 DNA reads TGTGCTAGTGGCCCGGGGGGGCCCGGGGAGCAGTACTTC.

This clonotype showed up many times. The chain joins TRBV29-1 to TRBJ2-7; 7 bases line up with TRBD1. V lost 5 bases, J lost 5 bases, and 9 bases stayed unmatched. CDR3 length: 13 amino acids. Germline values: CDR1 SQVTM, CDR2 ANQGSEA. The CDR3 DNA reads TGCAGCGTTCAAGGGGGCAGATTCCACGAGCAGTACTTC. This encodes CSVQGGRFHEQYF.

Comment on this clonotype: The CDR3 carries no conserved terminal phenylalanine or tryptophan, so it likely arises from a read error. Because the CDR3's place on the DNA is in doubt, the DNA is left out and the CDR3 is given as listed by TCRdb. The chain employs TRBV7-2 and TRBJ2-1; the DNA was not used to check the table's D call, TRBD2. From germline, CDR1 is SGHTA and CDR2 FQGNSA. The CDR3 length equals 10 residues, ends included. The chain's CDR3 is CASSLWVAGV.

This clonotype has only a few counts. The V and J genes are TRBV12-5 and TRBJ2-5; D is undetermined. Trimming stripped 4 bases from V and 5 bases from J, with 20 bases between. Germline V gene lookup returns CDR1 LGHNT and CDR2 FRNRAP. The CDR3 contains 16 residues. The DNA of the CDR3 is TGTGCTAGTGGTTCTACTGTGAGGCTATCCCTGGAGACCCAGTACTTC. This encodes CASGSTVRLSLETQYF.

Only a few counts were recorded for this clonotype. A read error may explain this, as a much larger clone is one base away. The rearrangement uses TRBV2 and TRBJ1-2; tentative D call: TRBD1 (6 bases). The CDR3 is 13 residues long. Looked up from germline, CDR1 is SNHLY and CDR2 is FYNNEI. The CDR3 spells CASSERQGTGCTF. The CDR3 DNA reads TGTGCCAGCAGTGAACGGCAGGGGACTGGCTGCACCTTC.

This chain joins TRBV14 and TRBJ2-5; D tentatively fits TRBD1 or TRBD2 (5 bases each). The V gene's germline CDR1 is SGHDN and CDR2 FVKESK. This CDR3 spans 13 amino acids. The germline V and J ends were trimmed by 8 bases and 4 bases, with 14 bases remaining between them. The CDR3 nucleotides read TGTGCCAGCTCACCACCGGGGACAGAGACCCAGTACTTC. This sequence encodes CASSPPGTETQYF.